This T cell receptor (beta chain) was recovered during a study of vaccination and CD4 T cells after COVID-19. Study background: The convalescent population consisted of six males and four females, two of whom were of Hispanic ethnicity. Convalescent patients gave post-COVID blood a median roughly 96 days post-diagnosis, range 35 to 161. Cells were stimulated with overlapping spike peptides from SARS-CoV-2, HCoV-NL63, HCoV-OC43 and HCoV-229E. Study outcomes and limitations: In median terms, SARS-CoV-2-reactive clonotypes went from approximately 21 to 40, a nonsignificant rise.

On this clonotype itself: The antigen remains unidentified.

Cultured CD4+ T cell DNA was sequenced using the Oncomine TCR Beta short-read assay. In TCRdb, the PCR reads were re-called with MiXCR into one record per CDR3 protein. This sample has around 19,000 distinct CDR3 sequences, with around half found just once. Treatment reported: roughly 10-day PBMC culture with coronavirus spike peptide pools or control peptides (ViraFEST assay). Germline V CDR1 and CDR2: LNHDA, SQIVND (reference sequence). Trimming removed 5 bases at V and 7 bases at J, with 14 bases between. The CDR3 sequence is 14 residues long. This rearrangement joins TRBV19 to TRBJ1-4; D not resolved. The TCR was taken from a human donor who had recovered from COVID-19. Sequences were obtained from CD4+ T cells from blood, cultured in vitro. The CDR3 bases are TGTGCCAGTAGTCACGGGGAGGTGGGTGAAAAACTGTTTTTT. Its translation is CASSHGEVGEKLFF.